This T cell receptor (beta chain) is from a study of blood T cells in healthy people across ages. Total RNA was isolated from each sample in quantities of at least 5 micrograms. Through a sample-barcoded 5' primer and a J-beta primer mix, a second PCR was run for 7 to 11 cycles. TCRdb passed the 5' RACE reads through MiXCR, listing each CDR3 protein once. This sample carries some 1.6 million distinct CDR3 sequences, about 31% of them seen once, and the ten largest clones take approximately 11%. General study points: There were more naive CD4+ cells and higher diversity in long-lived donors than in aged donors.

Only a few counts were recorded for this clonotype. Antigen unknown. The germline gives CDR1 SQVTM, CDR2 ANQGSEA. V lost 1 base to trimming and J lost 16 bases, with 10 bases between them. The CDR3 length is 10 residues. The TCR originated in a woman aged 25 to 39 in good health. This sequence joins TRBV29-1 and TRBJ1-4, with no clear D. Sequenced input: blood. CDR3 amino acids: CSVEAGKTFF. Here the CDR3 DNA reads TGCAGCGTTGAAGCCGGGAAGACGTTTTTT.